This TCR beta chain was found in a study of blood T cell repertoires in COVID-19 (dated by TCRdb to the early 2020s). Background for the entire study: Samples from collaborators originated in the United States, Italy and Spain and spanned both the acute and convalescent phases of COVID-19. The prospective study material was composed of cDNA or gDNA derived from T cells, B-cell-depleted T cells, or PBMCs. Where HLA class I and class II types were available, the types were taken from metadata supplied by the sample provider, not from assay-based typing. A de-identified subject ID, COVID-19 status, age in years and sex were almost always included in the sample metadata. The samples were drawn from the first 160 participants of the ongoing ImmuneRACE study and from 950 to 1,500 subjects provided by 6 global collaborators. Deeply sampled blood TCRbeta repertoires from subjects exposed to, actively infected with, or recovered from COVID-19 were included in the dataset. The repertoires were made available in a free public database intended to serve as a resource for research on the immune response to SARS-CoV-2. Here is what the overall study found, with its caveats: Clinical and demographic metadata were provided uncurated, with the amount varying by source and participant.

In Seattle, one collaborating source enrolled patients while the infection was active and tracked those patients longitudinally over the course of disease. Collaborating institutions collected whole blood in K2EDTA tubes following their own protocols. For TCRbeta analysis, collaborators shipped samples as frozen whole blood, isolated PBMCs, or DNA extracted from either of those sample types. TCRbeta CDR3 regions were amplified from genomic DNA by means of the immunoSEQ Assay, a bias-controlled multiplex PCR. For the original study's pipeline: Within the assay, amplification of reference gene primers was used to estimate how many nucleated cells each sample contained. To quantify the absolute abundance of each unique TCRbeta CDR3 rearrangement, sequence reads were collapsed and filtered. For each sample, productive Simpson clonality was calculated as the square root of Simpson's diversity index over productive rearrangements. Imported from immuneACCESS, the table was reduced by TCRdb to in-frame sequences with V and J called. These copies leave out some clones; in studies compared against another copy, an unresolved V gene accounts for under half, and the cause of the remainder is not known. D and trimming were read from the DNA, whereas the V and J calls and clone size are those reported in that table. This sample lists 350,000 or so clones; roughly 90% were detected once. The leading ten clones occupy 3% to 4.5% of the sample.

The CDR3 runs 16 amino acids, cysteine and phenylalanine included. Just the 48-base CDR3 DNA is kept, in frame starting at base 1. V ends up 0 bases short and J 4 bases short, with an unmatched junction base count of 2. In the germline V gene, CDR1 corresponds to SGHRS and CDR2 to YFSETQ. Remarks on this clone: Which antigen it targets is not known. No per-base quality is available; no much larger clone lies one base away.

In this chain, TRBV5-1 is recombined with TRBJ2-5, with 14 middle bases fitting TRBD2. The source material was peripheral blood. This sequence was found in a woman aged 55 to 70 with COVID-19, enrolled during active disease. The CDR3 protein: CASSLETSGGAETQYF. The nucleotides are TGCGCCAGCAGCTTGGAGACTAGCGGGGGGGCAGAGACCCAGTACTTC.